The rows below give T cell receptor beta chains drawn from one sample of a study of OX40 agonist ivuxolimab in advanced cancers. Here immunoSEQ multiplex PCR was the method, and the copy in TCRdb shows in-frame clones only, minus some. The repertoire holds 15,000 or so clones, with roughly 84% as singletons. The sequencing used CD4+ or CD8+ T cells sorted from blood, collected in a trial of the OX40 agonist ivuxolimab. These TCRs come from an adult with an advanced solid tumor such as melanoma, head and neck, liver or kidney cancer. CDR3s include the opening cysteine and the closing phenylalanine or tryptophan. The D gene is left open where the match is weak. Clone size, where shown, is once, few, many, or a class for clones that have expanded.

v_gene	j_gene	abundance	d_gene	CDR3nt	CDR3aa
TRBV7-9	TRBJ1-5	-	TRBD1	TGTGCCAGCAGCTCGGACAGGGTAGGACAGCCCCAGCATTTT	CASSSDRVGQPQHF
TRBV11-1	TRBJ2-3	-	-	TGTGCCAGCGGACCTGCGGACCCCACAGATACGCAGTATTTT	CASGPADPTDTQYF
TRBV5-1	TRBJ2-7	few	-	TGCGCCAGCAGTACTACCTACGAGCAGTACTTC	CASSTTYEQYF
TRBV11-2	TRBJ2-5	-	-	TGTGCCAGCAGCTTAGCCCAGGGTTCTCCAAGGGAGACCCAGTACTTC	CASSLAQGSPRETQYF
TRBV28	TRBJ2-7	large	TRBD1	TGTGCCAGCAGAGGGACCGGGACAGGAAACTCCTACGAGCAGTACTTC	CASRGTGTGNSYEQYF
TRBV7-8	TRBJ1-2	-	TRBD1	TGTGCCAGCAGCCAATCGGGACAGGGGTCTTATGGCTACACCTTC	CASSQSGQGSYGYTF
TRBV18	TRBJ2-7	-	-	TGTGCCAGCTCACCATGGGAGACGAGGGAGCAGTACTTC	CASSPWETREQYF
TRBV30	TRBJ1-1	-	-	TGTGCCTGGAGGAGCGGGACATCTGAAGCTTTCTTT	CAWRSGTSEAFF
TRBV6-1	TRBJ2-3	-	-	TGTGCCAGCAAACAGGGTAACACAGATACGCAGTATTTT	CASKQGNTDTQYF
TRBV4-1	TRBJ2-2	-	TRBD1	TGCGCCAGCAGCCCGGGGACAGGCCTTACGACCGGGGAGCTGTTTTTT	CASSPGTGLTTGELFF
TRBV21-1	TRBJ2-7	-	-	TGTGCCAGCAGCAAAGCTTCGCAGGGCATGGAATACGAGCAGTACTTC	CASSKASQGMEYEQYF
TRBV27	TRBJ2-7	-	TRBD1	TGTGCCAGCAGTTTGGGGGGACAGGGCTCCTACGAGCAGTACTTC	CASSLGGQGSYEQYF
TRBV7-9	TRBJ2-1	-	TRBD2	TGTGCCAGCAGCTGGACTAGCGGGAGGGGTAATGAGCAGTTCTTC	CASSWTSGRGNEQFF
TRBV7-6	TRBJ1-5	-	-	TGTGCCAGCAGCTTAGGAGGCCATCAGCCCCAGCATTTT	CASSLGGHQPQHF
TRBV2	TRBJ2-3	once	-	TGTGCCAGCAGTGACAGGGGAGATACGCAGTATTTT	CASSDRGDTQYF
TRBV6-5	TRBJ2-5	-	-	TGTGCCAGCAGTTACCTGGGCCAAGAGACCCAGTACTTC	CASSYLGQETQYF
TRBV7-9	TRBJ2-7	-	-	TGTGCCAGCAGCTCCACGGAAGGCTACGAGCAGTACTTC	CASSSTEGYEQYF
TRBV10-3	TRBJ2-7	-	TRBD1	TGTGCCATCAGTGAGCCTGGACAGGGTGCCTACGAGCAGTACTTC	CAISEPGQGAYEQYF
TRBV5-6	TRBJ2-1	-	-	TGTGCCAGCAACCTTGGAGTCCACAATGAGCAGTTCTTC	CASNLGVHNEQFF
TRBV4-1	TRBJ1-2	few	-	TGCGCCAGCAGCCAAAACCAAGCGGGGCTCGACGTGGGCTACACCTTC	CASSQNQAGLDVGYTF
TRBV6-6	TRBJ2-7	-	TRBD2	TGTGCCAGCAGTCCACGGACTAGCGGAAGCCCCTACGAGCAGTACTTC	CASSPRTSGSPYEQYF
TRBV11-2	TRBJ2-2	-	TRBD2	TGTGCCAGCAGACCACTAGCGGGGACTCGGGAGCTGTTTTTT	CASRPLAGTRELFF
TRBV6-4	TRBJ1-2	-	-	TGTGCCAGCAGACCCCCAGGAGGCAGGGAGGACGATGGAAAATATGGCTACACCTTC	CASRPPGGREDDGKYGYTF
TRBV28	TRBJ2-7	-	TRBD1	TGTGCCAGCAGACACAGGGGGCTTCGCGAGCAGTACTTC	CASRHRGLREQYF
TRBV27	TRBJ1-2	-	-	TGTGCCAGCAGTTTGGGCAGGGCAAACTATGGCTACACCTTC	CASSLGRANYGYTF
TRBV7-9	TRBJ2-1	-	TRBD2	TGTGCCAGCAGCTATTGGACTAGCGGACCCTACAATGAGCAGTTCTTC	CASSYWTSGPYNEQFF
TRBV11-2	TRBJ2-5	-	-	TGTGCCAGCAGCCCCGGAGAGACCCAGTACTTC	CASSPGETQYF
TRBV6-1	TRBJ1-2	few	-	TGTGCCAGCAGTGACGTTTGGGACTCATCGTTAGACTATGGCTACACCTTC	CASSDVWDSSLDYGYTF
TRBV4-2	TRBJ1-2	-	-	TGTGCCAGCAGCCAAGATAAGGGGATCGTTGAAGGAGCCTATGGCTACACCTTC	CASSQDKGIVEGAYGYTF
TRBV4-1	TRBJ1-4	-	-	TGCGCCAGCAGCCGGGCGGGGGCCGGGACCGAAAAACTGTTTTTT	CASSRAGAGTEKLFF
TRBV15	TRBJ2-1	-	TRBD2	TGTGCCACGAGCGGGAGCTCCTACAATGAGCAGTTCTTC	CATSGSSYNEQFF
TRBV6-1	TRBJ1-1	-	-	TGTGCCAGCAGTGTTATGGTGGAGAACACTGAAGCTTTCTTT	CASSVMVENTEAFF
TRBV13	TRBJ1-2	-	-	TGTGCCAGCAGCCCGGAAAGTAGAGGCTACACCTTC	CASSPESRGYTF
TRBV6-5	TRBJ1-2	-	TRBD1	TGTGCCAGCAGTCCTCAGGGGGCAAGCCCCTATGGCTACACCTTC	CASSPQGASPYGYTF
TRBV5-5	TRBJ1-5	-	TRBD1	TGTGCCAGCAGCCCGGACAGGATCAATCAGCCCCAGCATTTT	CASSPDRINQPQHF
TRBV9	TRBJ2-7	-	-	TGTGCCAGCAGCGTAGGCCTTGGGTACGAGCAGTACTTC	CASSVGLGYEQYF
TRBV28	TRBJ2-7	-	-	TGTGCCAGCAATGGGCAGGGGAGGTACGAGCAGTACTTC	CASNGQGRYEQYF
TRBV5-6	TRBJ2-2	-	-	TGTGCCAGCAGCTTCGGGGAGTCCGGGGAGCTGTTTTTT	CASSFGESGELFF
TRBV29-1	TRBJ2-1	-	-	TGCAGCGTTGTAGGGGGGAGTGATTCCTACAATGAGCAGTTCTTC	CSVVGGSDSYNEQFF
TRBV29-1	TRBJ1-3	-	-	TGCAGCGTTGCCTTCTCTGGAAACACCATATATTTT	CSVAFSGNTIYF
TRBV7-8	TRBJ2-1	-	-	TGTGCCTGGGGAGACTACAATGAGCAGTTCTTC	CAWGDYNEQFF
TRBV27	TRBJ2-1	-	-	TGTGCCAGCAGACCACTAACAAGGACAGACAATGAGCAGTTCTTC	CASRPLTRTDNEQFF
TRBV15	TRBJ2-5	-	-	TGTGCCACCAGCAGCCGCCGAGGAGAGACCCAGTACTTC	CATSSRRGETQYF
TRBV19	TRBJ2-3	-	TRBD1	TGTGCCAGTAGTATAGTAGGGGGCGGAGATACGCAGTATTTT	CASSIVGGGDTQYF
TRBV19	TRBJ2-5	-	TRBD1	TGTGCCAGTAGCAGTAGGTGGACAGGAGGTCAAGAGACCCAGTACTTC	CASSSRWTGGQETQYF
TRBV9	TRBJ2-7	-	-	TGTGCCAGCAGCGTTAGTACTTTTTCCTCTCCCTACGAGCAGTACTTC	CASSVSTFSSPYEQYF
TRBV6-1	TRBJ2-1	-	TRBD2	TGTGCCAGCAACGGACTAGCGGGCCCGGTTCGGCAGTTCTTC	CASNGLAGPVRQFF
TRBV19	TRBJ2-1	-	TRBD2	TGTGCCAGTAAAGCACTAGCGGGAGGAAGTGAGCAGTTCTTC	CASKALAGGSEQFF
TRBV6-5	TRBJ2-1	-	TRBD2	TGTGCCAGCAGTTCGGGACTAGCAAATGAGCAGTTCTTC	CASSSGLANEQFF
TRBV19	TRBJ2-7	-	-	TGTGCCAGTAGTGGGATCTGGGGTTCCTACGAGCAGTACTTC	CASSGIWGSYEQYF
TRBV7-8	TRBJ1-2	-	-	TGTGCCAGCAGCTTAGTCCCCCAGGGGCCCAACCCCTATGGCTACACCTTC	CASSLVPQGPNPYGYTF
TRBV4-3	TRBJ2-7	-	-	TGCGCCAGCAGCCAGCACATTCCCTACGAGCAGTACTTC	CASSQHIPYEQYF
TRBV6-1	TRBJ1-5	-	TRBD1	TGTGCCAGCAGTGAGGGGACAGGGGGCTGGCAGCCCCAGCATTTT	CASSEGTGGWQPQHF
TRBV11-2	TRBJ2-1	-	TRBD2	TGTGCCAGCAGCTTAGCATGGGCGGGAGGGCCGAACAATGAGCAGTTCTTC	CASSLAWAGGPNNEQFF
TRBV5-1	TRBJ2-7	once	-	TGCGCCAGCAGCTCCCGCGAAGGGTACGGACAGCCCTACGAGCAGTACTTC	CASSSREGYGQPYEQYF
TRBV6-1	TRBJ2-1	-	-	TGTGCCAGCAGTGAAGCCGGGGCGGAAGGGTACAATGAGCAGTTCTTC	CASSEAGAEGYNEQFF
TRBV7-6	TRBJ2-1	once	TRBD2	TGTGCCAGCAGCTCCGAAGCGGGAAGTTCCAATGAGCAGTTCTTC	CASSSEAGSSNEQFF
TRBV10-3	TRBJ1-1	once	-	TGTGCCATCAGGAGTGTGGGCGGATCGAACACTGAAGCTTTCTTT	CAIRSVGGSNTEAFF
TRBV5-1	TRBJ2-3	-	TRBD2	TGCGCCAGCAGCTTTAGCGGGAGCACAGATACGCAGTATTTT	CASSFSGSTDTQYF
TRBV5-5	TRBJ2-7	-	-	TGTGCCAGCAGCTTGGGGCGGATCTACGAGCAGTACTTC	CASSLGRIYEQYF